These T cell receptor beta chains were read from a single sample in a study of blood T cell repertoires in COVID-19. TCRdb's copy holds only in-frame clones and misses some; the assay was immunoSEQ multiplex PCR. The sample lists about 460,000 clones; more than 85% were seen once. The sequencing input was PBMCs or T cells enriched from blood (not recorded which). These receptors were collected from a woman aged 60-75 years who had recovered from COVID-19. CDR3s include the opening cysteine and the closing phenylalanine or tryptophan. D genes are given only for firm matches. A clone size is listed for some rows: how often the clone was seen (once, few, many), or a class if it is expanded.

J gene | V gene | clone size | D gene | CDR3 protein | CDR3 DNA
TRBJ1-5 | TRBV6-1 | NA | TRBD1 | CASSEAGQGPASQHF | TGTGCCAGCAGTGAAGCGGGACAGGGGCCCGCCTCCCAGCATTTT
TRBJ1-1 | TRBV11-2 | once | TRBD1 | CASSLGWDSVNTEAFF | TGTGCCAGCAGCTTAGGATGGGACAGTGTGAACACTGAAGCTTTCTTT
TRBJ1-1 | TRBV10-1 | once | NA | CASSEGPGTFEAFF | TGCGCCAGCAGTGAAGGCCCCGGGACTTTTGAAGCTTTCTTT
TRBJ1-3 | TRBV18 | NA | NA | CASSPGGVLGSGNTIYF | TGTGCCAGCTCACCCGGGGGTGTTCTAGGCTCTGGAAACACCATATATTTT
TRBJ1-5 | TRBV6-5 | NA | NA | CASSYDGSGYQPQHF | TGTGCCAGCAGTTACGATGGTTCAGGGTACCAGCCCCAGCATTTT
TRBJ2-2 | TRBV3-1/TRBV3-2 | NA | NA | CASSQSGSANTGELFF | TGTGCCAGCAGCCAAAGCGGTAGCGCGAACACCGGGGAGCTGTTTTTT
TRBJ1-5 | TRBV21-1 | NA | NA | CASSAQGAGSPDQPQHF | TGTGCCAGCAGCGCACAGGGGGCAGGGAGCCCTGATCAGCCCCAGCATTTT
TRBJ1-1 | TRBV5-6 | NA | NA | CASSSPGLPGTEAFF | TGTGCCAGCAGCTCTCCGGGCCTACCGGGAACTGAAGCTTTCTTT
TRBJ2-1 | TRBV4-2 | NA | NA | CASSHGGGEQFF | TGTGCCAGCAGCCATGGGGGCGGTGAGCAGTTCTTC
TRBJ1-1 | TRBV19 | NA | TRBD1 | CASSLTGTGFNTEAFF | TGTGCCAGTAGTCTAACCGGGACAGGGTTCAACACTGAAGCTTTCTTT
TRBJ1-3 | TRBV7-2 | NA | NA | CASSLSGAGNTIYF | TGTGCCAGCAGCTTATCAGGGGCTGGAAACACCATATATTTT
TRBJ2-2 | TRBV5-1 | NA | NA | CASSPGGGANTGELFF | TGCGCCAGCAGCCCCGGAGGCGGGGCGAACACCGGGGAGCTGTTTTTT
TRBJ1-4 | TRBV6-5 | NA | NA | CASSYNGGGGEKLFF | TGTGCCAGCAGTTATAACGGAGGTGGAGGAGAAAAACTGTTTTTT
TRBJ1-2 | TRBV7-9 | many | TRBD1 | CASSQGAGGTYGYTF | TGTGCCAGCAGCCAGGGGGCAGGAGGCACGTATGGCTACACCTTC
TRBJ2-7 | TRBV4-1 | NA | TRBD2 | CASSQEIGSGGSGYEQYF | TGCGCCAGCAGCCAAGAGATTGGTAGCGGGGGGTCAGGCTACGAGCAGTACTTC
TRBJ1-4 | TRBV7-2 | NA | TRBD1 | CASSPTGAGEKLFF | TGTGCCAGCAGCCCGACAGGGGCAGGTGAAAAACTGTTTTTT
TRBJ2-5 | TRBV5-1 | NA | TRBD2 | CASSLITAGAKETQYF | TGCGCCAGCAGCTTGATAACAGCGGGGGCCAAAGAGACCCAGTACTTC
TRBJ2-1 | TRBV2 | NA | NA | CASSAGSRENEQFF | TGTGCCAGCAGCGCTGGCTCCCGGGAAAATGAGCAGTTCTTC
TRBJ1-2 | TRBV5-6 | NA | NA | CASSLPLSGGYTF | TGTGCCAGCAGCTTGCCCTTGTCCGGTGGCTACACCTTC
TRBJ1-1 | TRBV18 | NA | TRBD1 | CASSRTGGALNTEAFF | TGTGCCAGCTCACGGACAGGGGGCGCTTTGAACACTGAAGCTTTCTTT
TRBJ2-7 | TRBV7-8 | NA | NA | CASRAGPYEQYF | TGTGCCAGCAGGGCAGGTCCATACGAGCAGTACTTC
TRBJ1-1 | TRBV19 | once | NA | CASREGTEAFF | TGTGCCAGTCGGGAGGGCACTGAAGCTTTCTTT
TRBJ1-5 | TRBV6-5 | once | NA | CASSHRDQPQHF | TGTGCCAGCAGTCACAGGGATCAGCCCCAGCATTTT
TRBJ2-5 | TRBV10-3 | NA | NA | CATGVGQGRETQYF | TGTGCCACCGGGGTGGGGCAGGGGCGGGAGACCCAGTACTTC
TRBJ2-5 | TRBV5-5 | NA | NA | CASSLGRQTETQYF | TGTGCCAGCAGCTTGGGTCGACAGACAGAGACCCAGTACTTC
TRBJ1-5 | TRBV5-1 | NA | NA | CASSKTTGSNQPQHF | TGCGCCAGCAGCAAGACGACAGGTAGCAATCAGCCCCAGCATTTT
TRBJ1-6 | TRBV5-1 | few | TRBD1 | CASSLDRGYNSPLHF | TGCGCCAGCAGCTTGGACAGGGGTTATAATTCACCCCTCCACTTT
TRBJ2-2 | TRBV5-6 | NA | NA | CASSRTDLGGELFF | TGTGCCAGCAGCCGGACAGACCTCGGCGGGGAGCTGTTTTTT
TRBJ2-2 | TRBV3-1/TRBV3-2 | NA | NA | CASSRGKGLNTGELFF | TGTGCCAGCAGTAGGGGGAAGGGCCTGAACACCGGGGAGCTGTTTTTT